These T cell receptor beta chains were read from a single sample in a study of cytomegalovirus exposure and HLA in healthy donors. The data were produced by immunoSEQ multiplex PCR, yet TCRdb's version contains in-frame clones alone and is incomplete. The sample has 80,000 to 100,000 clones, 81% seen once. Sample: PBMCs. Source of these receptors: a human donor in good health. Both conserved end residues are part of each CDR3. A D gene is named only where the DNA matches it firmly. Clone size is stated in some rows and not others, as once, few, many or a class when expanded.

TRBJ1-2 | TRBV9 | TRBD1 | NA | CASSERITGEAYGYTF | TGTGCCAGCAGCGAGCGGATTACAGGGGAGGCCTATGGCTACACCTTC
TRBJ2-6 | TRBV7-9 | NA | NA | CASSLARGVLSGANVLTF | TGTGCCAGCAGCTTGGCCAGGGGCGTTCTCTCTGGGGCCAACGTCCTGACTTTC
TRBJ1-1 | TRBV9 | NA | NA | CASSVDGQRTEAFF | TGTGCCAGCAGCGTCGACGGACAGCGCACTGAAGCTTTCTTT
TRBJ1-2 | TRBV5-5 | TRBD1 | NA | CASSSAGTGGDGYTF | TGTGCCAGCAGCTCAGCCGGGACAGGGGGCGACGGCTACACCTTC
TRBJ2-7 | TRBV28 | TRBD2 | NA | CASSPYGGDYEQYF | TGTGCCAGCAGTCCCTACGGGGGGGACTACGAGCAGTACTTC
TRBJ1-5 | TRBV7-9 | NA | NA | CASSPSWGRQPQHF | TGTGCCAGCAGCCCTTCTTGGGGGCGACAGCCCCAGCATTTT
TRBJ2-5 | TRBV5-4 | NA | NA | CASSLIGVIETQYF | TGTGCCAGCAGCTTGATCGGAGTTATAGAGACCCAGTACTTC
TRBJ2-7 | TRBV9 | NA | NA | CASSVDQGPSYEQYF | TGTGCCAGCAGCGTAGATCAGGGGCCTTCCTACGAGCAGTACTTC
TRBJ2-5 | TRBV6-6 | TRBD1 | NA | CASSYQDRVETQYF | TGTGCCAGCAGTTACCAGGACAGGGTTGAGACCCAGTACTTC
TRBJ2-5 | TRBV25-1 | TRBD1 | NA | CASSEGTGSETQYF | TGTGCCAGCAGTGAGGGGACAGGGTCCGAGACCCAGTACTTC
TRBJ1-1 | TRBV25-1 | TRBD1 | NA | CASRPDRGGFTEAFF | TGTGCCAGCAGACCGGACAGGGGAGGGTTCACTGAAGCTTTCTTT
TRBJ2-7 | TRBV5-1 | NA | few | CASSLTGTGAHEQYF | TGCGCCAGCAGCCTGACCGGCACTGGGGCCCACGAGCAGTACTTC
TRBJ2-5 | TRBV5-6 | TRBD2 | NA | CASSLARAGSQETQYF | TGTGCCAGCAGCTTGGCCAGAGCGGGGTCCCAAGAGACCCAGTACTTC
TRBJ1-5 | TRBV27 | NA | NA | CASSLTAGSNQPQHF | TGTGCCAGCAGTTTAACGGCAGGTAGCAATCAGCCCCAGCATTTT
TRBJ2-2 | TRBV4-2 | TRBD2 | NA | CASSQEVTSGVIGELFF | TGTGCCAGCAGCCAAGAGGTGACTAGCGGGGTAATCGGGGAGCTGTTTTTT
TRBJ2-7 | TRBV5-1 | TRBD2 | once | CASSLVLAGGPSEQYF | TGCGCCAGCAGCTTGGTGCTAGCGGGAGGGCCTAGCGAGCAGTACTTC
TRBJ1-1 | TRBV29-1 | NA | NA | CSVSPYREAFF | TGCAGCGTTTCCCCTTACAGAGAAGCTTTCTTT
TRBJ1-2 | TRBV2 | NA | NA | CASSGEAGTGYTF | TGTGCCAGCAGCGGGGAGGCGGGGACGGGCTACACCTTC
TRBJ2-7 | TRBV11-2 | NA | NA | CASSSTPTSTYEQYF | TGTGCCAGCAGCTCCACCCCAACAAGTACCTACGAGCAGTACTTC
TRBJ1-5 | TRBV19 | NA | NA | CASSTSPNAQHF | TGTGCCAGTAGTACTAGCCCCAACGCCCAGCATTTT
TRBJ2-1 | TRBV6-5 | NA | NA | CASSYSSLERYNEQFF | TGTGCCAGCAGTTACTCGTCCTTGGAGCGGTACAATGAGCAGTTCTTC
TRBJ1-2 | TRBV15 | NA | NA | CATSRDLREGYGYTF | TGTGCCACCAGCAGAGATCTGAGGGAGGGCTATGGCTACACCTTC
TRBJ1-6 | TRBV5-4 | NA | NA | CASSPSQGSGGSPLHF | TGTGCCAGCAGCCCTTCACAGGGATCGGGAGGATCACCCCTCCACTTT
TRBJ2-5 | TRBV7-2 | TRBD2 | NA | CASSPGRLAGAGETQYF | TGTGCCAGCAGCCCCGGACGTCTGGCGGGAGCGGGGGAGACCCAGTACTTC
TRBJ1-4 | TRBV5-1 | TRBD1 | once | CASSEDRGRGRDEKLFF | TGCGCCAGCAGCGAGGACAGGGGGCGCGGTAGGGATGAAAAACTGTTTTTT
TRBJ2-1 | TRBV21-1 | NA | NA | CASSKAGKGLAEIYNEQFF | TGTGCCAGCAGCAAAGCCGGGAAAGGACTAGCGGAAATCTACAATGAGCAGTTCTTC
TRBJ1-1 | TRBV5-4 | NA | NA | CASSLEAEEAFF | TGTGCCAGCAGCTTGGAAGCCGAGGAAGCTTTCTTT
TRBJ2-1 | TRBV27 | TRBD2 | NA | CASSSGLTNNEQFF | TGTGCCAGCAGTTCGGGACTAACTAACAATGAGCAGTTCTTC
TRBJ1-4 | TRBV30 | TRBD1 | NA | CAWCPPGTGGEKLFF | TGTGCCTGGTGTCCTCCCGGGACAGGGGGCGAAAAACTGTTTTTT
TRBJ1-1 | TRBV6-5 | NA | NA | CASSYSQILMNTEAFF | TGTGCCAGCAGTTATTCCCAGATTCTTATGAACACTGAAGCTTTCTTT
TRBJ1-1 | TRBV2 | TRBD1 | NA | CASSGQVNTEAFF | TGTGCCAGCAGCGGACAGGTTAACACTGAAGCTTTCTTT
TRBJ2-1 | TRBV7-3 | TRBD2 | NA | CASSLRGPTSGGAWYNEQFF | TGTGCCAGCAGCTTAAGAGGGCCGACTAGCGGGGGGGCCTGGTACAATGAGCAGTTCTTC